The text below deals with one T cell receptor (beta chain). What this receptor recognizes is not known. Within one base of it there is no much larger clone, and no base qualities were kept. These data come from a study of blood T cells in healthy people across ages (dated by TCRdb to between 2014 and 2017). Notes on the research overall: Template switching captured roughly one uniquely barcoded TCR beta cDNA molecule per two T cells in model experiments. The study measured age-related changes in TCR beta repertoire diversity using deep sequencing normalized with unique cDNA molecular identifiers. Four age groups were formed from the donors: young (average 16 years), middle-aged (approximately 39), aged (about 68) and long-lived (more than 75). To avoid experimental bias, donors of different ages were distributed randomly across sequencing lanes. Two additional independent replicas of 1 million unique cDNA reads from the same blood draw were analyzed for two donors (one aged 18 to 30 and one aged 80 or older).

The approximately 39 donors, aged about 6 to 100 years, were systemically healthy Caucasian individuals from Russia. Around 10 milliliters of peripheral blood were drawn from each donor into EDTA-treated Vacutainer tubes. Ficoll-Paque density-gradient centrifugation was used to isolate PBMCs, with at least 6 million obtained per sample. Trizol reagent was used to extract total RNA from the PBMCs, yielding at least 5 micrograms per sample. For every donor, flow cytometry on a PBMC aliquot measured the percentage of naive CD45RAhigh/CD27high T cells. Sequences KGHSH (CDR1) and LQKENI (CDR2) are obtained from the germline V gene. The CDR3 covers 13 residues, taking in both the cysteine and the phenylalanine. The sequence is cut down to CDR3 DNA, 39 bases in frame from base 1. Library creation used 5' RACE. TCRdb names Illumina HiSeq 2500 as the instrument used. A second 7 to 11 cycle PCR used a sample-barcoded 5' primer and a J-beta primer mix. Each TCR beta cDNA molecule received a unique molecular identifier from a template-switch 5' adaptor carrying 12 random nucleotides. Each sample yielded at least 3 million CDR3-containing paired-end reads. The Mint cDNA synthesis kit, primed by a TRBC-specific oligonucleotide, was used to synthesize first-strand cDNA from all RNA. Following uracil-DNA glycosylase treatment, a first 18-cycle PCR with universal primers M1SS and BC2_uni_R was performed on all cDNA. On the study's bioinformatics: Normalization of each sample was performed by random selection of 1 million high-quality reads, each carrying a distinct molecular identifier. Instead of being binned into consensus sequences, reads that shared molecular identifiers were thrown out. MiTCR, with a Q25 quality threshold and the strictest error-elimination algorithm, was used for CDR3 identification, clonotype clustering and error correction. A nonparametric unseen species model using Euler transformation provided a lower-bound estimate of total TCR beta diversity. TCRdb reran the public reads through fastp at Q25 and MiXCR, keeping productive beta chains. Under each unique CDR3 protein, matching rows form one entry showing the most common genes and DNA. TCRdb's processing, not the authors' own work, is the source of the V and J calls. In all, the sample holds around 320,000 distinct CDR3 sequences, and roughly 26% of those were seen once. Roughly 28% of the sample comes from the top ten.

Findings and caveats that apply to the study as a whole: Bulk unsorted PBMC profiling prevented conclusive comparison of naive and antigen-experienced compartments. Estimates of total diversity based on one million sequenced T cells were considered lower bounds and underestimates. Compared with the aged group, the long-lived group had more naive CD4+ T cells, fewer expanded clones and increased TCR diversity, a pattern suggesting age selection. Donor CMV infection status was unknown, potentially confounding age-related changes in expanded clonotypes. Observed TCR beta diversity per million T cells fell roughly linearly with age, and a significant reduction was already apparent by age roughly 40. The percentage of naive T cells measured by flow cytometry correlated strongly with observed TCR beta diversity.

This clonotype was sampled from a woman in her 70s in good health. Sequenced sample: blood. Here the chain combines TRBV18 and TRBJ2-1; matching of 5 bases hints at TRBD2 as the D gene. The J call may not be correct, given that the DNA end is closer to TRBJ2-7. The bases are TGTGCCAGCCGTTCAGGTGGACCGGGGGAGCAGTACTTC. This codes for CASRSGGPGEQYF.